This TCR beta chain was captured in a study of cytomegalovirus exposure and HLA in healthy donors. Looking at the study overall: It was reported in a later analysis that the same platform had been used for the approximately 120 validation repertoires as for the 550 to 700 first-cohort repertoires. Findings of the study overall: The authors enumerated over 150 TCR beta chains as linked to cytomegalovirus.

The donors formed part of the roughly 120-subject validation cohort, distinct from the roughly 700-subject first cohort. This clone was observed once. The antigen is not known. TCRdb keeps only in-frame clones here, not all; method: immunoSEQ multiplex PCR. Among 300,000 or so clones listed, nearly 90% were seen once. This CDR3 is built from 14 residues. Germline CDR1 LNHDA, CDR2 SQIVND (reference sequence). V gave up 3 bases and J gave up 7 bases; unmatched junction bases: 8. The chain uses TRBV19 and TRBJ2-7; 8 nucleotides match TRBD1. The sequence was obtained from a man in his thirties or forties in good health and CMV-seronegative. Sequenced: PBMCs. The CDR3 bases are TGTGCCAGTAGTATCGGGCAGGGGGCATCGGAGCAGTACTTC. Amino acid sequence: CASSIGQGASEQYF.